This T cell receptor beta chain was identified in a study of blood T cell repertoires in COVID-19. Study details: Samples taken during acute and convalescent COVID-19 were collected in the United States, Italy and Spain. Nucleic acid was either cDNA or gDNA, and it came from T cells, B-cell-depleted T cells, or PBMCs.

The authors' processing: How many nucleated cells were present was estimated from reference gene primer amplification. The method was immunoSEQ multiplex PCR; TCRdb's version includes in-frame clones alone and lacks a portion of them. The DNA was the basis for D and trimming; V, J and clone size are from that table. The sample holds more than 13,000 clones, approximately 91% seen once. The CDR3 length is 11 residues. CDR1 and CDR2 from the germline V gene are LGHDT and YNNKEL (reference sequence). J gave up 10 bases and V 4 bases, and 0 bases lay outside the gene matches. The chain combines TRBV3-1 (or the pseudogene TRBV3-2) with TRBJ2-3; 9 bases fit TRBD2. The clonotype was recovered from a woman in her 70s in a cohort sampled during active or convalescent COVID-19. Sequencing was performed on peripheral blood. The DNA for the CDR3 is TGTGCCAGCAGCCGCGGGGGGGCGCAGTATTTT. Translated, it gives CASSRGGAQYF.